This T cell receptor beta chain stems from a study of Graves' ophthalmopathy and Graves' hyperthyroidism. Researchers took RNA transcripts and amplified TCR beta CDR3 regions from them. First-round RT-PCR employed HTBI primers, with a second-round multiplex PCR after it. TCRdb fed the multiplex PCR reads into MiXCR, producing one record per CDR3 protein. The sample lists 740,000 or so distinct CDR3 sequences; roughly two fifths were seen once. CDR1 and CDR2 (germline): MGHDK, SYGVNS. This CDR3 is 13 amino acids long. The V end lost 6 bases, the J end lost 5 bases, and 10 bases lay between the germline ends.

This TCR came from an adult man with Graves' ophthalmopathy. Input material: peripheral blood. The chain carries TRBV25-1 and TRBJ2-2; D unresolved. In DNA form, the CDR3 reads TGTGCCAGCAGCCTCTTCAGGACCGGGGAGCTGTTTTTT. Protein sequence: CASSLFRTGELFF.